The entry that follows covers one T cell receptor beta chain sequence. Sequencing used immunoSEQ multiplex PCR; TCRdb keeps in-frame clones, though not all of them. Of 250,000 to 400,000 clones in the sample, roughly 88% are singletons; the top ten hold less than 3%. Seattle cases were enrolled at active infection and followed longitudinally. This entry comes from a study of blood T cell repertoires in COVID-19. Study-wide context: COVID-19 samples, acute and convalescent, were from the United States, Italy and Spain. T cells, B-cell-depleted T cells, or PBMCs provided the cDNA or gDNA that served as material.

The CDR3 is 13 residues long. The junction had 1 base not matched to a gene; V was cut back by 6 bases and J by 2 bases. Looked up from germline, CDR1 is MNHEY and CDR2 is SVGAGI. The V call is TRBV6-5, the J call TRBJ2-7; 10 bases are shared with TRBD2. Sequencing was carried out using peripheral blood. This TCR derives from a woman younger than 45 with COVID-19, enrolled during active disease. In DNA, the CDR3 is TGTGCCAGCAGACTAGCGGGGACCTACGAGCAGTACTTC. As protein: CASRLAGTYEQYF.